The 8 T cell receptor beta chains given below trace back to one sample, sequenced in a study of blood T cell repertoires in COVID-19. Measured with immunoSEQ multiplex PCR; TCRdb has only the in-frame clones, and not every one. The profile shows approximately 170,000 clones, roughly four fifths of them singletons. The specimen sequenced was peripheral blood. These receptors all come from a human donor in a cohort sampled during active COVID-19.

This chain joins TRBV5-5 and TRBJ2-3; tentatively, D is TRBD2 (6 bases). V lost 3 bases and J lost 0, with 14 bases in between. Germline V gene lookup returns CDR1 SGHKS and CDR2 YYEKEE (reference sequence). The CDR3 extends over 16 amino acids. The CDR3 DNA reads TGTGCCAGCAGCTCAGGGTGGCGGGGTAGCACAGATACGCAGTATTTT. Amino acids: CASSSGWRGSTDTQYF.

In its sample, this clone was seen a few times. This chain links TRBV3-1 (or the pseudogene TRBV3-2) with TRBJ2-7; TRBD1 matches at 8 bases. The length of the CDR3 is 15 residues. After removal of 1 base from V and 4 bases from J, the junction contained 6 bases not matched to a gene. Germline V gene data show CDR1 as LGHDT and CDR2 as YNNKEL (reference sequence). This CDR3 reads CASSQADRARYEQYF. The CDR3, as DNA: TGTGCCAGCAGCCAAGCGGACAGGGCAAGGTACGAGCAGTACTTC.

The genes are TRBV19 and TRBJ2-1; 7 bases match TRBD2. With 2 bases clipped from V and 8 bases from J, the junction kept 9 bases outside the gene matches. CDR3 length equals 15 residues. The germline gives CDR1 LNHDA, CDR2 SQIVND (reference sequence). The CDR3 bases are TGTGCCAGTAGTATATCCCGGGAGGACGTCGATGAGCAGTTCTTC. Its translation is CASSISREDVDEQFF.

DNA of the CDR3: TGTGCCAGCAGTCTGACTAGCGGGAGGGCCGGGGAGCTGTTTTTT. Protein sequence: CASSLTSGRAGELFF. The genes are TRBV6-2 or TRBV6-3 and TRBJ2-2, with 14 positions matching TRBD2. The CDR3 consists of 15 residues. Germline V gene sequence: CDR1 MNHEY, CDR2 SVGEGT. J lost 6 bases, V lost 5 bases, and 2 bases had no gene match.

The chain joins TRBV14 to TRBJ2-5; D remains unclear. Trimming shortened V by 6 bases and J by 4 bases, and 21 bases separated the two germline ends. The CDR3 loop spans 16 amino acids. Germline lookup yields CDR1 SGHDN and CDR2 FVKESK. CDR3 sequence reads: CASRSKPDLTVETQYF. In nucleotides, the CDR3 is TGTGCCAGCAGGTCCAAACCCGATTTAACGGTAGAGACCCAGTACTTC.

The chain couples TRBV12-3 or TRBV12-4 to TRBJ1-2; tentative D call: TRBD1 (5 bases). V was trimmed by 3 bases and J by 2 bases, leaving 7 bases between them. The CDR3 is 13 amino acids. Written as DNA, the CDR3 is TGTGCCAGCAGTTTCGCAGGGAACTATGGCTACACCTTC. Translated: CASSFAGNYGYTF.

The V call is TRBV7-9, the J call TRBJ1-1; D ambiguous. Germline assignment: CDR1 SEHNR and CDR2 FQNEAQ (reference sequence). With 3 bases removed from V and 4 bases from J, the gap between germline ends came to 6 bases. The CDR3 is 12 residues long. CDR3 nucleotide sequence: TGTGCCAGCAGCTTCGGGAGCACTGAAGCTTTCTTT. Translated, it gives CASSFGSTEAFF. Based on the CDR3 plus reference TRBV7-9 and TRBJ1-1, the full variable domain is DTGVSQNPRHKITKRGQNVTFRCDPISEHNRLYWYRQTLGQGPEFLTYFQNEAQLEKSRLLSDRFSAERPKGSFSTLEIQRTEQGDSAMYLCASSFGSTEAFFGQGTRLTVV.

The rearrangement links TRBV12-3 or TRBV12-4 to TRBJ2-7; TRBD1 matches 8 bases. The CDR3 runs to 13 residues. J gave up 4 bases and V 5 bases, and 4 bases lay outside the gene matches. The CDR3 spells CASSGQGDYEQYF. CDR3 nucleotide sequence: TGTGCCAGCAGTGGACAGGGAGATTACGAGCAGTACTTC.